This entry features one TCR beta chain sequence. This clonotype came up a few times. Its antigen is still unknown. Base qualities are not at hand, and no much larger clone is one base apart. This entry belongs to a study of spatial heterogeneity in lung cancer (dated by TCRdb to the late 2010s). Concerning the study at large: More beta-chain than alpha-chain transcripts were consistently detected, likely reflecting higher beta-chain transcript abundance. In the raw uncorrected reads, each unique combination of TCR and UMI appeared more than ten times on average. At surgery, both alpha and beta chains were TCR-sequenced in 220 tumor regions, some 64 matched nontumor lung samples and some 56 PBMC samples. TCR repertoire features were related to nonsynonymous mutation counts determined by whole-exome sequencing of tumor tissue. The study quantitatively compared TCR alpha and beta repertoires across multiple tumor regions, matched nontumor lung and blood in non-small cell lung cancer. In tumor regions, TCR transcript counts showed a strong correlation with a T cell transcriptional module score derived from matched bulk RNA-seq.

The study at large found these results: Estimated TCR-seq coverage of tumor T cells was only around 7% for alpha chains and around 14% for beta chains. Additional single-cell paired TCR alpha and beta sequencing was considered necessary to confirm, at a functional level, the hypothesis that regional TCRs recognize regional mutations. The tumor nonsynonymous mutation count correlated with the number of expanded intratumoral alpha and beta TCRs. Counts of ubiquitous and regional expanded TCRs correlated with counts of ubiquitous and regional nonsynonymous mutations, respectively.

This sample's time point label indicates: sample taken at primary tumor resection. Donors were 70 or so patients with early-stage, untreated non-small cell lung cancer from the lung TRACERx cohort. For TCR sequencing, whole RNA was extracted from tumor and nontumor lung tissue, or from cryopreserved PBMC samples, and no cell sorting was done. A patient was chosen for TCR sequencing only when enough RNA was available from at least two tumor regions. Tumor and adjacent nontumor lung specimens were reviewed by a lung pathologist before selection. Library prep was done by 5' RACE. Sequenced on a NextSeq 500. In the TCR library protocol, a unique molecular identifier was attached to each TCR cDNA molecule so that PCR and sequencing errors could be corrected. The paper's data handling went like this. TCR identification, UMI-based error correction and CDR3 extraction were all carried out with Decombinator tools. TCRs above a frequency of 2 per 1,000, corresponding to the top 1% of the tumor frequency distribution, were defined as expanded. Expanded tumor TCRs statistically deemed absent (corrected P<0.05) from at least one tumor region were classed as regional, and all other expanded tumor TCRs were classed as ubiquitous. Rényi diversity was computed with the R vegan package after subsampling each repertoire 100 times to 5,000 TCRs. CDR3 similarity networks were built from amino acid triplet string-kernel similarity, connecting CDR3s with pairwise similarity above 0.82. TCRdb applied fastp at Q25 and MiXCR to the public reads, then kept only in-frame beta chains. Entries are consolidated by CDR3 protein sequence, retaining the most common genes and DNA. TCRdb, rather than the study authors, made the V and J calls. A total of around 13,000 distinct CDR3 sequences appear in this sample, 3.5% to 4.5% of them only once. Less than 10% of the sample lies in the top ten.

The sample here was lung tumor tissue, taken at surgery. The clonotype was recovered from a male donor with early-stage non-small cell lung cancer.

This receptor carries the CDR3 CASSVTGSSTDTQYF. The DNA is as follows: TGTGCCAGCAGCGTAACAGGGTCTAGCACAGATACGCAGTATTTT. The V and J segments used are TRBV3-1 and TRBJ2-3; TRBD1 is possibly the D segment (6 matching bases). At the junction V is shortened by 5 bases and J by 0 bases, with 12 bases in between. For CDR1 and CDR2, the germline V gene (reference sequence) lists LGHDT and YNNKEL. Taken from cysteine to phenylalanine, the CDR3 has 15 residues. CDR3 DNA is the only sequence kept; it has 45 bases, read in frame from the first base.